This TCR beta chain was recovered during a study of blood T cell repertoires in COVID-19. The wider study: Nucleic acid was either cDNA or gDNA, and it came from T cells, B-cell-depleted T cells, or PBMCs.

Clinical history as reported by participants underpinned cohort assignment. CDR1 KGHDR and CDR2 SFDVKD come from the germline V gene. The V and J ends lost 5 bases and 2 bases respectively, with 9 bases between them. The CDR3 has 13 residues. Authors' analysis steps: Amplified reference gene primers provided the basis for estimating nucleated cell counts. Repertoires were generated with immunoSEQ multiplex PCR, while TCRdb's copy carries only in-frame clones and drops some. That table is the source of V, J and clone size, and D and trimming were worked out from the DNA. The sample carries about 130,000 clones, 70% to 85% recorded once.

The clonotype originates from a man aged 50 to 59 who had recovered from COVID-19. The V and J genes are TRBV24-1 and TRBJ2-7, with D unresolved. Sequenced sample: PBMCs or T cells enriched from blood (not recorded which). CDR3 amino acids: CATSGGETYEQYF. As DNA, the CDR3 is TGTGCCACCAGTGGCGGTGAGACCTACGAGCAGTACTTC.